These 21 T cell receptor beta chains originate from one sample sequenced in a study of regulatory T cells in long-lasting Graves disease. With iRepertoire HTBI primers and Arm-PCR of CDR3 regions, TCR beta libraries were built. TCRdb itself ran the multiplex PCR reads through MiXCR, one entry per CDR3 protein. The sample consists of around 450,000 distinct CDR3 sequences, approximately 21% of them appearing once. Time point denoted: persistent/refractory GD, antithyroid drugs over 5 years with positive TRAb. PBMC RNA was the source of the TCR library. This sample comprised peripheral blood mononuclear cells (PBMCs), obtained when the disease was refractory, from a patient treated with antithyroid drugs. Receptors were obtained from a female donor with Graves disease.

This sequence joins TRBV5-1 and TRBJ1-1; the D gene is possibly TRBD1 (5 bases). CDR1 is SGHRS, CDR2 YFSETQ, per germline. The length of the CDR3 is 14 residues. The V and J ends lost 4 bases and 3 bases respectively, with 13 bases between them. The CDR3: CASSPPDSDTEAFF. The CDR3 bases are TGCGCCAGCAGCCCCCCAGACAGTGACACTGAAGCTTTCTTT.

CDR3 amino acids: CASSTLMDPAEQYF. In nucleotides, the CDR3 is TGTGCCAGCAGCACCCTAATGGACCCCGCCGAGCAGTACTTC. This chain links TRBV7-9 with TRBJ2-7; D gene ambiguous. Germline CDR1 reads SEHNR; CDR2 reads FQNEAQ (reference sequence). Trimming took off 5 bases at V and 6 bases at J, with 17 bases between the two ends. The CDR3 consists of 14 residues.

This clonotype came up many times. The chain couples TRBV12-3 or TRBV12-4 to TRBJ1-1; 8 nucleotides match TRBD1. Germline trimming cut 1 base from V and 3 bases from J; bases unmatched to any gene: 1. This CDR3 contains 14 residues. In DNA form, the CDR3 reads TGTGCCAGCAGTTTAGAGGACAGGGACACTGAAGCTTTCTTT. This encodes CASSLEDRDTEAFF.

At least ten counts were recorded for this clonotype. The chain uses TRBV6-5 and TRBJ2-7, with TRBD1 identical over 7 bases. Germline V CDR1 and CDR2: MNHEY, SVGAGI. The CDR3 loop spans 15 amino acids. V dropped 2 bases and J dropped 2; count of bases not matched to a gene: 6. The CDR3 region has the DNA TGTGCCAGCAGTTACGAATTGGGACAGACCTACGAGCAGTACTTC. Amino acid sequence: CASSYELGQTYEQYF.

Only one count was recorded for this clonotype. The gene calls are TRBV20-1 and TRBJ2-3; no firm D call. Germline V gene sequence: CDR1 DFQATT, CDR2 SNEGSKA (reference sequence). CDR3 length equals 14 residues. V shed 0 bases and J shed 1 base, with 8 bases lying between them. CDR3 protein: CSARDPRGTDTQYF. The CDR3 nucleotides read TGCAGTGCTAGAGATCCCCGAGGCACAGATACGCAGTATTTT.

This clonotype was observed at least ten times. The chain joins TRBV12-3 or TRBV12-4 to TRBJ1-2, with D tentatively TRBD1 (6 bases). This CDR3 is built from 13 residues. The ends were cut back, 6 bases at V and 8 bases at J, with 16 bases in the middle. The CDR3 DNA reads TGTGCCAGCAGGACGAGGGGGGGCAGGGGCTACACCTTC. Its protein is CASRTRGGRGYTF.

The genes are TRBV19 and TRBJ2-7, with 10 bases fitting TRBD1. Losses at the gene ends were 5 bases for V and 6 bases for J; bases not matched to a gene: 7. The CDR3 totals 14 residues. Per germline, CDR1 LNHDA and CDR2 SQIVND (reference sequence). In nucleotides, the CDR3 is TGTGCCAGTAGTCAGTACCGGGACAGGGGCGAGCAGTACTTC. It translates to CASSQYRDRGEQYF.

This clonotype has just a few counts. The CDR3 DNA follows: TGTGCCAGCAGTTCACAGGGAAAGGGCGAGCAGTACTTC. Translation: CASSSQGKGEQYF. The chain couples TRBV6-9 to TRBJ2-7, with D perhaps matching TRBD1 (6 bases). The V gene's germline CDR1 is MNHGY and CDR2 SVAAGI. V was clipped by 4 bases and J by 6 bases, with 13 bases between them. The CDR3 totals 13 residues.

The count of this clonotype is one. V and J are TRBV6-1 and TRBJ1-5; D not certain. Germline V lookup: CDR1 MNHNS, CDR2 SASEGT. This CDR3 is 14 amino acids long. Trimming cost V 6 bases and J 2 bases, with 11 bases left between them. The CDR3 DNA is TGTGCCAGCAGAGACCCTGGGGGCAATCAGCCCCAGCATTTT. This gives the protein CASRDPGGNQPQHF.

This clonotype appeared many times. The V call is TRBV12-3 or TRBV12-4, the J call TRBJ1-5, with TRBD1 identical over 7 bases. Trimming at V came to 6 bases and at J to 2 bases, leaving 7 bases not matched to a gene. This CDR3 is 15 amino acids long. CDR3 coding DNA: TGTGCCAGCAGGGTACAGGGGAGAGGCAATCAGCCCCAGCATTTT. Translation: CASRVQGRGNQPQHF.

In this sample, this clonotype turned up once. A much larger clone sits a single nucleotide away, making a read error possible. This rearrangement joins TRBV3-2 to TRBJ2-5; the D call in the table, TRBD1, was not verified against the DNA. TRBV3-2 is annotated as a pseudogene. This CDR3 comprises 14 residues. The CDR3 protein is CASSHRDYQETQYF. The CDR3 DNA reads as TGTGCCAGCAGCCACCGGGACTACCAAGAGACCCAGTACTTC.

Of note for this clonotype: A much bigger clone sits one base away, suggesting this may be a read error. The J gene is TRBJ2-5, the V gene TRBV5-5; D unclear. Germline V gene data show CDR1 as SGHKS and CDR2 as YYEKEE (reference sequence). V was cut by 1 base and J by 0 bases, with 7 bases left in between. The length of the CDR3 is 14 residues. CDR3 amino acids: CASSLYADQETQYF. CDR3 nucleotides: TGTGCCAGCAGCTTGTACGCAGACCAAGAGACCCAGTACTTC.

The chain employs TRBV30 and TRBJ2-2; tentatively, D is TRBD2 (7 bases). CDR1 is GTSNPN and CDR2 is SVGIG in the germline V gene (reference sequence). This CDR3 region has 13 residues. V shed 8 bases and J shed 7 bases, with 17 bases lying between them. CDR3 bases: TGTGCCGGAATGACAGGCGGGGGCGGGGAGCTGTTTTTT. Protein sequence: CAGMTGGGGELFF.

This clonotype was seen a few times. The chain carries TRBV20-1 and TRBJ2-5; D uncertain. Germline V gene sequence: CDR1 DFQATT, CDR2 SNEGSKA (reference sequence). CDR3 length equals 15 residues. V was clipped by 2 bases and J by 3 bases, with 16 bases between them. The CDR3 protein is CSARKLIFREETQYF. DNA for the CDR3: TGCAGTGCTAGAAAACTGATTTTCCGAGAAGAGACCCAGTACTTC.

This clonotype has only a few counts. The chain is built from TRBV19 and TRBJ2-7, with 7 bases fitting TRBD2. The CDR3 runs 13 residues. CDR1 is LNHDA and CDR2 is SQIVND in the germline V gene (reference sequence). Unmatched junction bases numbered 8, after V lost 5 bases and J lost 7 bases. The DNA of the CDR3 is TGTGCCAGTAGTCCAAGGGCGGGGGAAGAGCAGTACTTC. It codes for CASSPRAGEEQYF.

This CDR3 is CASSIGGLSTDTQYF. CDR3 nucleotides: TGTGCCAGTAGTATAGGAGGGTTAAGCACAGATACGCAGTATTTT. This chain links TRBV19 with TRBJ2-3; D is perhaps TRBD2 (5 bases). V lost 1 base, J lost 0 bases, and 8 bases lay in between. Germline V CDR1 and CDR2: LNHDA, SQIVND (reference sequence). This CDR3 has 15 residues.

The genes are TRBV4-1 and TRBJ2-7, with 7 bases aligning to TRBD2. The V gene end was trimmed by 0 bases and the J gene end by 0 bases; junction bases not matched to a gene: 5. Germline V lookup: CDR1 MGHRA, CDR2 YSYEKL. The CDR3 sequence is 16 residues long. CDR3 protein: CASSQDSGGISYEQYF. CDR3 sequence (DNA): TGCGCCAGCAGCCAAGATTCCGGGGGGATCTCCTACGAGCAGTACTTC.

This clonotype was recorded at least ten times. The genes are TRBV20-1 and TRBJ2-5; 7 positions match TRBD2. The ends lost 2 bases at V and 5 bases at J; junction bases unmatched: 8. The germline V gene has CDR1 DFQATT and CDR2 SNEGSKA (reference sequence). The CDR3 length is 14 residues. The CDR3 here is CSARYGGREETQYF. In nucleotides, the CDR3 is TGCAGTGCTAGATACGGCGGGAGAGAGGAGACCCAGTACTTC.

This clonotype was found a few times. The rearrangement joins TRBV20-1 to TRBJ2-7, with D unresolved. Germline V gene data show CDR1 as DFQATT and CDR2 as SNEGSKA (reference sequence). The CDR3 is 12 amino acids. Trimming took 4 bases from V and 0 from J, leaving 7 bases between them. CDR3 in amino acids: CSAKQDSYEQYF. CDR3 DNA sequence: TGCAGTGCTAAGCAAGACTCCTACGAGCAGTACTTC.

This clonotype has a handful of counts. The chain is built from TRBV6-2 or TRBV6-3 and TRBJ2-3; TRBD2 matches 11 bases. Germline CDR1 MNHEY, CDR2 SVGEGT. Trimming at V came to 2 bases and at J to 1 base, leaving 2 bases not matched to a gene. CDR3 length equals 16 residues. The chain's CDR3 is CASSYRLAGRTDTQYF. The CDR3 coding sequence is TGTGCCAGCAGTTACCGACTAGCGGGACGCACAGATACGCAGTATTTT.

Points on this clonotype: A much larger clonotype is one base distant, so this may be a read error. V is TRBV27 and J is TRBJ2-7; tentatively, D is TRBD1 (6 bases). The CDR3 runs 15 residues. Germline-derived CDR1 and CDR2 are MNHEY and SMNVEV (reference sequence). V was trimmed by 6 bases and J by 0 bases, leaving 15 bases between them. CDR3 nucleotides: TGTGCCAGCAGAGGTGTCAGGGGAAGCTCCTACGAGCAGTACTTC. It is translated as CASRGVRGSSYEQYF.